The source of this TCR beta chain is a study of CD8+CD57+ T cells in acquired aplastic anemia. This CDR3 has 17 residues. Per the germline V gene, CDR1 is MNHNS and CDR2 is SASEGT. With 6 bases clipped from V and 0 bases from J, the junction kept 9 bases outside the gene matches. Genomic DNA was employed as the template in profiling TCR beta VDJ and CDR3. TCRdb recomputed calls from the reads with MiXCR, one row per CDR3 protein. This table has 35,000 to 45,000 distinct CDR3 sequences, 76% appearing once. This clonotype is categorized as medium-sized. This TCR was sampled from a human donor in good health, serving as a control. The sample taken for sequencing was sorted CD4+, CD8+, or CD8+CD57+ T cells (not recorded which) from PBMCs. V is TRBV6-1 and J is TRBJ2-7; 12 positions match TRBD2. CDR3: CASSPRTSGGFSYEQYF. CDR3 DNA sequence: TGTGCCAGCAGCCCACGAACTAGCGGGGGGTTCTCCTACGAGCAGTACTTC.